The T cell receptor beta chain described here comes from a study of control samples from healthy donors and cancer patients (dated by TCRdb to 2019 to 2021). The library was generated by the immunoSEQ multiplex PCR assay. Imported from immuneACCESS, the table was reduced by TCRdb to in-frame sequences with V and J called. These copies leave out some clones; in studies compared against another copy, an unresolved V gene accounts for under half, and the cause of the remainder is not known. The sample contains tens of thousands of clones, around 87% of them found a single time. The top ten clonotypes cover under 3% of the sample. As for this clone: No cognate antigen has been identified for it. Base qualities are not recorded, but no much larger clone differs from it by a single base.

The sequence derives from a woman aged 45 to 65 with head and neck cancer. The material sequenced was PBMCs.

CDR3 sequence: CASSHRQGDPDEQFF. The DNA sequence follows: TGTGCCAGCAGCCACCGACAGGGGGATCCGGATGAGCAGTTCTTC. The chain was built from TRBV28 and TRBJ2-1, with 9 central nucleotides matching TRBD1. From V the trimming removes 6 bases and from J it removes 8 bases, while the gene matches leave 11 bases of the junction unaccounted for. Inclusive of the bounding cysteine and phenylalanine, the CDR3 is 15 residues long. This entry keeps only the CDR3 DNA: 45 bases, framed from base 1. Via the germline V gene, CDR1 is MDHEN and CDR2 SYDVKM.